This passage covers 20 T cell receptor beta chains from one sample sequenced in a study of blood T cell repertoires in COVID-19. Libraries were prepared by immunoSEQ multiplex PCR; TCRdb keeps only in-frame clonotypes and omits some of them. The sample holds some 86,000 clones, over 70% seen once. The sample taken for sequencing was peripheral blood. Source of these receptors: a woman of 80 years or more with active or convalescent COVID-19.

In its sample, this clone was seen a few times. This chain links TRBV19 with TRBJ2-5, with no clear D. Germline V gives CDR1 LNHDA, CDR2 SQIVND (reference sequence). This CDR3 has 13 amino acids. V gave up 6 bases and J gave up 0 bases, with 8 bases separating them. The DNA for the CDR3 is TGTGCCAGTAGGCTGGCCGACCAAGAGACCCAGTACTTC. Translating it yields CASRLADQETQYF. The whole variable domain, remainder taken from reference TRBV19 and TRBJ2-5, is DGGITQSPKYLFRKEGQNVTLSCEQNLNHDAMYWYRQDPGQGLRLIYYSQIVNDFQKGDIAEGYSVSREKKESFPLTVTSAQKNPTAFYLCASRLADQETQYFGPGTRLLVL.

The CDR3 spells CASSDAGSHNEQFF. Here the CDR3 DNA reads TGTGCCAGCAGTGACGCCGGGAGCCACAATGAGCAGTTCTTC. V is TRBV6-4 and J is TRBJ2-1, with TRBD2 as a possible D gene (6 bases). CDR3 length equals 14 residues. Germline CDR1 and CDR2: MRHNA and SNTAGT. Trimming took off 2 bases at V and 5 bases at J, with 10 bases between the two ends.

This clone was recorded only once. The chain links TRBV5-1 to TRBJ2-5; 10 nucleotides align to TRBD2. Germline V gene sequence: CDR1 SGHRS, CDR2 YFSETQ. The V segment lost 3 bases and the J segment 2 bases; nucleotides outside the gene matches: 7. The CDR3 totals 16 residues. CDR3 in DNA: TGCGCCAGCAGCTGGGGCCTTAGCGGGGGGCAAGAGACCCAGTACTTC. Translated: CASSWGLSGGQETQYF.

This chain uses TRBV6-6 with TRBJ1-2, with D possibly matching TRBD1 (6 bases). This CDR3 has 12 residues. Trimming shortened V by 6 bases and J by 3 bases, and 8 bases separated the two germline ends. CDR1 is MNHNY and CDR2 is SVGAGI in the germline V gene (reference sequence). DNA for the CDR3: TGTGCCAGCAGCTCAGGGGACTATGGCTACACCTTC. This sequence encodes CASSSGDYGYTF.

The J gene is TRBJ1-5, the V gene TRBV19, with 7 bases lining up with TRBD1. CDR3 length: 18 residues. Germline values: CDR1 LNHDA, CDR2 SQIVND (reference sequence). The V gene end was trimmed by 6 bases and the J gene end by 3 bases; junction bases not matched to a gene: 17. CDR3 amino acids: CASRGTGKTGVINQPQHF. DNA of the CDR3: TGTGCCAGTAGGGGCACGGGGAAAACAGGGGTCATCAATCAGCCCCAGCATTTT. Full variable domain (remainder filled in from reference TRBV19 and TRBJ1-5): DGGITQSPKYLFRKEGQNVTLSCEQNLNHDAMYWYRQDPGQGLRLIYYSQIVNDFQKGDIAEGYSVSREKKESFPLTVTSAQKNPTAFYLCASRGTGKTGVINQPQHFGDGTRLSIL.

This chain connects TRBV7-8 to TRBJ2-7; 10 positions match TRBD2. Germline V CDR1 and CDR2: SGHVS, FQNEAQ. This CDR3 is 15 amino acids long. The J segment lost 2 bases and the V segment lost 4 bases, leaving 5 bases of the junction unmatched. CDR3 DNA: TGTGCCAGCAGCTCCCTTAGCGGGAGGACCTACGAGCAGTACTTC. Protein product: CASSSLSGRTYEQYF.

The chain uses TRBV7-2 and TRBJ1-3, with D perhaps TRBD1 (6 bases). Germline CDR1 is SGHTA and CDR2 is FQGNSA. CDR3 length: 15 residues. Deletions cut 4 bases from V and 5 bases from J, with 15 bases between. The CDR3 sequence: CASSSGTPDRNTIYF. The CDR3 DNA is TGTGCCAGCAGCTCCGGGACACCAGACCGAAACACCATATATTTT.

This chain connects TRBV30 to TRBJ1-2, with D uncertain. The germline CDR1 and CDR2 sequences are GTSNPN and SVGIG (reference sequence). Trimming took off 4 bases at V and 4 bases at J, with 13 bases between the two ends. The length of the CDR3 is 13 residues. CDR3 sequence reads: CAWNLAALYGYTF. The DNA of the CDR3 is TGTGCCTGGAATCTTGCGGCTCTCTATGGCTACACCTTC. The full variable domain, in which reference TRBV30 and TRBJ1-2 provide the parts outside the CDR3, is SQTIHQWPATLVQPVGSPLSLECTVEGTSNPNLYWYRQAAGRGLQLLFYSVGIGQISSEVPQNLSASRPQDRQFILSSKKLLLSDSGFYLCAWNLAALYGYTFGSGTRLTVV.

The rearrangement links TRBV27 to TRBJ2-7, with a tentative D call TRBD2 (5 bases). This CDR3 region has 14 residues. Germline V gene data show CDR1 as MNHEY and CDR2 as SMNVEV (reference sequence). Trimming took 6 bases from V and 1 from J, leaving 13 bases between them. CDR3 amino acids: CASREGPPSYEQYF. In nucleotides, the CDR3 is TGTGCCAGCAGAGAGGGTCCTCCTTCCTACGAGCAGTACTTC.

The CDR3 sequence is CASNPPGGVHEQYF. The CDR3 nucleotides are TGTGCCAGCAACCCACCGGGGGGGGTCCACGAGCAGTACTTC. The chain combines TRBV28 with TRBJ2-7, with 8 bases identical to TRBD2. Trimming removed 7 bases from V and 5 bases from J; junction bases left unmatched: 10. This CDR3 is built from 14 residues. Germline CDR1 MDHEN, CDR2 SYDVKM. Looking up the rest from reference TRBV28 and TRBJ2-7 gives the full variable domain: DVKVTQSSRYLVKRTGEKVFLECVQDMDHENMFWYRQDPGLGLRLIYFSYDVKMKEKGDIPEGYSVSREKKERFSLILESASTNQTSMYLCASNPPGGVHEQYFGPGTRLTVT.

The CDR3 coding sequence is TGCAGCGTTGTAGGGGGTGGCTACACCTTC. Protein product: CSVVGGGYTF. The chain uses TRBV29-1 and TRBJ1-2, with TRBD1 as a possible D gene (6 bases). Germline V lookup: CDR1 SQVTM, CDR2 ANQGSEA. The CDR3 is made up of 10 amino acids. The germline V and J ends were trimmed by 4 bases and 7 bases, with 7 bases remaining between them.

This chain uses TRBV11-2 with TRBJ1-1, with a tentative D call TRBD1 (6 bases). Germline CDR1 reads SGHAT; CDR2 reads FQNNGV. V was clipped by 5 bases and J by 0 bases, with 7 bases between them. The CDR3 consists of 13 residues. CDR3 region: CASSPGVNTEAFF. CDR3 DNA: TGTGCCAGCAGCCCAGGGGTGAACACTGAAGCTTTCTTT.

V gene TRBV9 combines with J gene TRBJ2-2, with 13 bases aligning to TRBD2. Trimming removed 0 bases from V and 2 bases from J; junction bases left unmatched: 1. The CDR3 is made up of 17 amino acids. CDR1 and CDR2 from the germline V gene are SGDLS and YYNGEE. CDR3: CASSVGLAGGNTGELFF. Here the CDR3 DNA reads TGTGCCAGCAGCGTAGGACTAGCGGGAGGTAACACCGGGGAGCTGTTTTTT.

The J gene is TRBJ1-1, the V gene TRBV6-4; D call uncertain. The V end was cut by 5 bases, the J end by 0 bases, with 7 bases between. Germline loops: CDR1 MRHNA, CDR2 SNTAGT. The CDR3 consists of 13 residues. This CDR3 is CASSQRLNTEAFF. The DNA of the CDR3 is TGTGCCAGCAGTCAGCGATTGAACACTGAAGCTTTCTTT.

The V gene is TRBV28, the J gene TRBJ1-1, with D maybe TRBD1 (6 bases). Germline loops: CDR1 MDHEN, CDR2 SYDVKM. This CDR3 is 14 amino acids long. V gave up 4 bases and J gave up 6 bases, with 15 bases separating them. The CDR3 bases are TGTGCCAGCAGTTGGGGGGCGGGGGACGCTGAAGCTTTCTTT. Amino acids: CASSWGAGDAEAFF.

The gene calls are TRBV12-3 or TRBV12-4 and TRBJ1-6, with no clear D. The CDR3 is 13 residues long. Trimming removed 7 bases from V and 6 bases from J, with 10 bases in between. The CDR3 nucleotides read TGTGCCAGCAAAAGCTTTTCTAATTCACCCCTCCACTTT. Translating gives CASKSFSNSPLHF.

V usage is TRBV2 and J usage is TRBJ2-2; 8 bases agree with TRBD2. Germline assignment: CDR1 SNHLY and CDR2 FYNNEI. V lost 4 bases to trimming and J lost 4 bases; unmatched junction nucleotides: 2. CDR3 length: 14 amino acids. Written as DNA, the CDR3 is TGTGCCAGCAGTGCCCGGGAGGGCACCGGGGAGCTGTTTTTT. Its protein is CASSAREGTGELFF.

This rearrangement joins TRBV7-3 to TRBJ2-3; 9 bases map to TRBD2. This CDR3 region has 16 residues. V dropped 4 bases and J dropped 0; count of bases not matched to a gene: 5. The germline V gene has CDR1 SGHTA and CDR2 FQGTGA. The CDR3 nucleotides read TGTGCCAGCAGCTCCGGACTAGCGCTGAGCACAGATACGCAGTATTTT. This encodes CASSSGLALSTDTQYF. Full variable domain (rest looked up from reference TRBV7-3 and TRBJ2-3): GAGVSQTPSNKVTEKGKYVELRCDPISGHTALYWYRQSLGQGPEFLIYFQGTGAADDSGLPNDRFFAVRPEGSVSTLKIQRTERGDSAVYLCASSSGLALSTDTQYFGPGTRLTVL.

The chain uses TRBV5-3 and TRBJ1-5; no firm D call. TRBV5-3 is an open reading frame, and its role is uncertain. The CDR3 has 12 amino acids. V lost 4 bases and J 6 bases, leaving 8 bases between the germline ends. The CDR3 DNA is TGTGCCAGAAGCCCTCAGGCTCAGCCCCAGCATTTT. This encodes CARSPQAQPQHF.

This chain joins TRBV6-2 or TRBV6-3 and TRBJ1-1, with TRBD1 matching 10 bases. J lost 7 bases, V lost 4 bases, and 9 bases had no gene match. CDR1 is MNHEY and CDR2 is SVGEGT in the germline V gene. This CDR3 is 15 amino acids long. The CDR3 DNA reads as TGTGCCAGCAGTTTATACGGGACAGGGGCAAGTGAAGCTTTCTTT. It encodes CASSLYGTGASEAFF.